Given below is one T cell receptor beta chain in context. Germline-derived CDR1 and CDR2 are MGHRA and YSYEKL. The CDR3 is 14 amino acids. With V trimmed by 5 bases and J by 14 bases, 14 bases remained unmatched. These data originate in a study of OX40 agonist ivuxolimab in advanced cancers. The wider study: Patients received intravenous ivuxolimab every 2 weeks at 0.01 to 10 mg/kg.

TCRdb's copy holds only in-frame clones and misses some; the assay was immunoSEQ multiplex PCR. The sample includes 70,000 to 80,000 clones, about 93% of them seen just once. The receptor was isolated from an adult with an advanced solid tumor such as melanoma, head and neck, liver or kidney cancer. The chain carries TRBV4-1 and TRBJ1-2, with TRBD1 identical over 10 bases. This sample comprised CD4+ or CD8+ T cells sorted from blood, obtained in a trial of the OX40 agonist ivuxolimab. The CDR3 is CASSVNRDRGPPTF. Here the CDR3 DNA reads TGCGCCAGCAGCGTAAACCGGGACAGGGGCCCACCTACCTTC.